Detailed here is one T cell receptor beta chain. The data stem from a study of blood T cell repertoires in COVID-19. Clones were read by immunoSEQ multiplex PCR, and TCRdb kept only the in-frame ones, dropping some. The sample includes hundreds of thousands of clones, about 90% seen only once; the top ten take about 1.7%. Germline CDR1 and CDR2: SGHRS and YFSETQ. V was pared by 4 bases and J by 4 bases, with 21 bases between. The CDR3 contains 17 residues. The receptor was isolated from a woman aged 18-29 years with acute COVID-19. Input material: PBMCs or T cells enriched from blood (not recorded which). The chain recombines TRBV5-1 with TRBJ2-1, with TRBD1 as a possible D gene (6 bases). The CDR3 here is CASSPTGGGAQYNEQFF. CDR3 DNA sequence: TGCGCCAGCAGCCCCACTGGGGGCGGAGCCCAGTACAATGAGCAGTTCTTC.